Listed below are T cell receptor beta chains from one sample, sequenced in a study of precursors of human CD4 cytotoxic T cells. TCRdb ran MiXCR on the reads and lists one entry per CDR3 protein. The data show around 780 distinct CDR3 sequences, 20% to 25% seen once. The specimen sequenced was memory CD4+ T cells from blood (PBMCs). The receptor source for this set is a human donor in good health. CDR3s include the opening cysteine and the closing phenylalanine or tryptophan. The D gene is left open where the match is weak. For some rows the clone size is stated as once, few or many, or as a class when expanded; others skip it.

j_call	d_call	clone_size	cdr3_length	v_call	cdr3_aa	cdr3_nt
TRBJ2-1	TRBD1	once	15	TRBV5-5	CASSRDRDRGNEQFF	TGTGCCAGCAGCCGGGACCGAGACAGGGGCAATGAGCAGTTCTTC
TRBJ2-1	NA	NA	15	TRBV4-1	CASSQAGTQYNEQFF	TGCGCCAGCAGCCAAGCCGGGACACAGTACAATGAGCAGTTCTTC
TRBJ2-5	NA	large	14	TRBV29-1	CSVLRPALRETQYF	TGCAGCGTTCTCAGACCAGCACTAAGGGAGACCCAGTACTTC
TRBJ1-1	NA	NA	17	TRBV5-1	CASSLSRGGKISTEAFF	TGCGCCAGCAGCTTGTCACGGGGGGGGAAGATATCTACTGAAGCTTTCTTT
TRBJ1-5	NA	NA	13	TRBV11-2	CASSLDRAQPQHF	TGTGCCAGCAGCTTAGACAGGGCTCAGCCCCAGCATTTT
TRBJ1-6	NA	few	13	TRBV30	CAWAGTANSPLHF	TGTGCCTGGGCGGGGACGGCAAATTCACCCCTCCACTTT
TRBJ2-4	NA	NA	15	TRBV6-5	CASSYSGGAKNIQYF	TGTGCCAGCAGTTACTCGGGCGGCGCCAAAAACATTCAGTACTTC
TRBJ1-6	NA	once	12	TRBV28	CASSFGNAPLHF	TGTGCCAGCAGTTTTGGGAATGCACCCCTCCACTTT
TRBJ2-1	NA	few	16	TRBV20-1	CSARGFFRGSRDEQFF	TGCAGTGCTAGAGGGTTCTTTAGGGGTAGTCGAGATGAGCAGTTCTTC
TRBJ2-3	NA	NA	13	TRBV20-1	CSAPTPSTDTQYF	TGCAGTGCTCCGACACCTAGCACAGATACGCAGTATTTT
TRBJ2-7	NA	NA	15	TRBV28	CASSLSDRAGIGQYF	TGTGCCAGCAGTTTATCGGACCGGGCTGGAATAGGGCAGTACTTC
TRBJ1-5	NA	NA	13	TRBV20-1	CSASDRPNQPQHF	TGCAGTGCTTCCGACAGACCTAATCAGCCCCAGCATTTT